This T cell receptor (beta chain) was sequenced during a study of monozygotic twins with inflammatory bowel disease. No DNA is given; TCRdb re-called the 5' RACE reads and lists each CDR3 protein once. The sample totals more than 300,000 distinct CDR3 sequences. The sequence came from a human donor with ulcerative colitis or Crohn's disease, or a healthy co-twin of an affected twin (not recorded which). Sequencing was carried out using blood.

CDR3 in amino acids: CASSHLGTSGGGAQYF. This rearrangement joins TRBV28 to TRBJ2-5; without DNA, the TCRdb call of TRBD2 cannot be checked. Germline V lookup: CDR1 MDHEN, CDR2 SYDVKM. The CDR3 runs to 16 residues.